This T cell receptor (beta chain) is from a study of cytotoxic CD8 clonotypes in ibrutinib-treated CLL. V lost 5 bases and J lost 7; bases outside the gene matches: 5. The CDR3 spans 14 residues. Germline loops: CDR1 ENHRY, CDR2 SYGVKD. Data came from immunoSEQ multiplex PCR; TCRdb stores just in-frame clones and leaves some out. The repertoire includes under 150,000 clones, around 82% of them detected once, and 7.5% to 9% sits in the top ten. The sequence was obtained from a human donor with chronic lymphocytic leukemia. This rearrangement joins TRBV10-3 to TRBJ2-7, with 13 bases fitting TRBD2. The starting material was PBMCs, obtained after 36 months of ibrutinib treatment. Here the CDR3 reads CAISRTSGSGEQYF. DNA for the CDR3: TGTGCCATCAGTCGGACTAGCGGGAGCGGGGAGCAGTACTTC.